The TCR beta chain under discussion was sequenced for a study of cytomegalovirus exposure and HLA in healthy donors. Study overall: Researchers found that just over 80% of fewer than 450 genotyped donors fell within the Caucasian-associated ancestry cluster.

About this clone itself: Antigen: not known.

PCR involved 60 Vbeta and 13 Jbeta primers. Using immunoSEQ multiplex PCR, the repertoire was profiled, and TCRdb retains in-frame clones only, with some absent. Of about 190,000 clones detected, 86% appear once; the ten largest clones hold 0.25% to 0.4%. Study outcomes and limitations: The study dropped some indistinguishable V segments, TRBV6-2 and TRBV6-3 among them.

The V end was cut by 1 base, the J end by 4 bases, with 17 bases between. Germline V CDR1 and CDR2: SGHVS, FQNEAQ. The length of the CDR3 is 16 residues. The V call is TRBV7-8, the J call TRBJ2-7; D unresolved. The clonotype comes from a woman between 25 and 40 years old in good health and CMV-seronegative. What was sequenced was PBMCs. The CDR3 DNA reads as TGTGCCAGCAGCTTAGTAGAAACCGCTTCTACTTACGAGCAGTACTTC. It codes for CASSLVETASTYEQYF.